The 12 T cell receptor beta chains given below trace back to one sample, sequenced in a study of blood T cells in healthy people across ages. Combining a sample-barcoded 5' primer with a J-beta primer mix, a second PCR ran for roughly 7 to 12 cycles. TCRdb re-called the 5' RACE reads through MiXCR, storing one row per CDR3 protein. The data show some 690,000 distinct CDR3 sequences, with about 24% seen just once and about 22% held by the top ten. The sample was blood. The source of these receptors is a man aged 70-80 years in good health.

The chain combines TRBV19 with TRBJ2-1; 8 nucleotides match TRBD2. The V gene end was trimmed by 5 bases and the J gene end by 8 bases; junction bases not matched to a gene: 8. The length of the CDR3 is 14 residues. Germline CDR1 reads LNHDA; CDR2 reads SQIVND (reference sequence). CDR3 bases: TGTGCCAGTAGTTTCCACGGGACTAGGGATGAGCAGTTCTTC. As protein: CASSFHGTRDEQFF.

This chain links TRBV6-2 or TRBV6-3 with TRBJ2-1, with TRBD2 identical over 10 bases. The DNA end lines up better with TRBJ2-7; the J call may be wrong. The CDR3 runs 14 residues. The germline V gene encodes CDR1 MNHEY and CDR2 SVGEGT. The CDR3 region is CASRRTSGNYEQYF. CDR3 nucleotide sequence: TGTGCCAGCAGGAGGACTAGCGGCAACTACGAGCAGTACTTC.

This clonotype was seen repeatedly, ten times or more. The chain has TRBV28 and TRBJ1-2; D is uncertain. The V gene's germline CDR1 is MDHEN and CDR2 SYDVKM. V was pared by 5 bases and J by 2 bases, with 9 bases between. This CDR3 has 13 residues. CDR3 sequence: CASSPFLNYGYTF. In DNA form, the CDR3 reads TGTGCCAGCAGTCCCTTTTTAAACTATGGCTACACCTTC.

In this sample, this clonotype turned up a few times. V is TRBV10-3 and J is TRBJ1-4; D gene ambiguous. Germline V lookup: CDR1 ENHRY, CDR2 SYGVKD. The CDR3 covers 13 residues. V was cut by 4 bases and J by 7 bases, with 10 bases left in between. CDR3 in DNA: TGTGCCATCAGTGCCGTCCTGTCTGAAAAACTGTTTTTT. It specifies CAISAVLSEKLFF.

This chain connects TRBV15 to TRBJ2-7; TRBD1 aligns across 7 bases. There are 14 residues in the CDR3. V lost 6 bases, J lost 2 bases, and 7 bases stayed unmatched. In germline, CDR1 is LNHNV, CDR2 YYDKDF (reference sequence). The CDR3 bases are TGTGCCACCAGTTTCAACAGGGGCCCCTACGAGCAGTACTTC. It encodes CATSFNRGPYEQYF. Together with reference TRBV15 and TRBJ2-7, the CDR3 gives the full variable domain: DAMVIQNPRYQVTQFGKPVTLSCSQTLNHNVMYWYQQKSSQAPKLLFHYYDKDFNNEADTPDNFQSRRPNTSFCFLDIRSPGLGDTAMYLCATSFNRGPYEQYFGPGTRLTVT.

V gene TRBV12-3 or TRBV12-4 combines with J gene TRBJ1-6, with TRBD1 matching over 7 bases. The CDR3 totals 15 residues. J gave up 5 bases and V 5 bases, and 6 bases lay outside the gene matches. CDR3 residues: CASSAGGGNNSPLHF. As DNA, the CDR3 is TGTGCCAGCAGTGCAGGGGGTGGAAATAATTCACCCCTCCACTTT.

V usage is TRBV7-8 and J usage is TRBJ2-2; no clear D gene. The V end was cut by 4 bases, the J end by 6 bases, with 9 bases between. CDR1 and CDR2 (germline): SGHVS, FQNEAQ. The length of the CDR3 is 13 residues. The CDR3 protein is CASSSGPPGELFF. In DNA, the CDR3 is TGTGCCAGCAGCTCCGGACCGCCCGGGGAGCTGTTTTTT.

This chain connects TRBV4-1 to TRBJ2-7; D perhaps matches TRBD1 (5 bases). Looked up from germline, CDR1 is MGHRA and CDR2 is YSYEKL. The CDR3 sequence is 16 residues long. Trimming stripped 0 bases from V and 0 bases from J, with 12 bases between. As DNA, the CDR3 is TGCGCCAGCAGCCAAGAATTGTGGGGCAGCTCCTACGAGCAGTACTTC. This codes for CASSQELWGSSYEQYF.

This clonotype occurred a few times. The CDR3 DNA sequence: TGTGCCAGCTCACCCCCGGGACCAACTAATGAAAAACTGTTTTTT. This gives the protein CASSPPGPTNEKLFF. The gene calls are TRBV18 and TRBJ1-4, with D possibly being TRBD1 (5 bases). The CDR3 totals 15 residues. CDR1 is KGHSH, CDR2 LQKENI, per germline. V was trimmed by 3 bases and J by 0 bases, leaving 8 bases between them.

The chain recombines TRBV7-2 with TRBJ1-6, with D unresolved. Germline V gene sequence: CDR1 SGHTA, CDR2 FQGNSA. Trimming removed 5 bases at V and 1 base at J, with 9 bases between. This CDR3 has 15 residues. The DNA for the CDR3 is TGTGCCAGCAGCCCGGCGGTTTCCTATAATTCACCCCTCCACTTT. Residues: CASSPAVSYNSPLHF.

This clonotype was seen many times. The chain couples TRBV6-6 to TRBJ1-6, with no clear D. Germline V gives CDR1 MNHNY, CDR2 SVGAGI (reference sequence). The length of the CDR3 is 13 residues. The ends were cut back, 6 bases at V and 5 bases at J, with 8 bases in the middle. In DNA, the CDR3 is TGTGCCAGCAGAGATGCCCATAATTCACCCCTCCACTTT. It specifies CASRDAHNSPLHF.

The chain combines TRBV28 with TRBJ1-1, with D unresolved. CDR3 length equals 14 residues. Trimming cost V 4 bases and J 6 bases, with 15 bases left between them. Germline CDR1 MDHEN, CDR2 SYDVKM. CDR3 sequence: CASSSSLWSPEAFF. As DNA, the CDR3 is TGTGCCAGCAGTTCCTCCTTATGGAGCCCTGAAGCTTTCTTT.